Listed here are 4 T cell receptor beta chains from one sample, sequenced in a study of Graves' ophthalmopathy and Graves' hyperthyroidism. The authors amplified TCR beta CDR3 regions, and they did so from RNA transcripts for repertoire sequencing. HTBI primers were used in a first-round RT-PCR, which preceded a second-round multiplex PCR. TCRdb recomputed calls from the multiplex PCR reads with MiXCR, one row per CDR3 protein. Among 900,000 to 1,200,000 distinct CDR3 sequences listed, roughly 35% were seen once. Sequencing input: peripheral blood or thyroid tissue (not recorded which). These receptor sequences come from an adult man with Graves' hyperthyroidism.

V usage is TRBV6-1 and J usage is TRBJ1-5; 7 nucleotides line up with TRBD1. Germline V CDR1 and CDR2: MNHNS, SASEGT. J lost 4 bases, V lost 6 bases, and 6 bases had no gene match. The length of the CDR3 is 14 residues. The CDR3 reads CASRLTGPNQPQHF. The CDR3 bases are TGTGCCAGCAGATTGACAGGGCCGAATCAGCCCCAGCATTTT.

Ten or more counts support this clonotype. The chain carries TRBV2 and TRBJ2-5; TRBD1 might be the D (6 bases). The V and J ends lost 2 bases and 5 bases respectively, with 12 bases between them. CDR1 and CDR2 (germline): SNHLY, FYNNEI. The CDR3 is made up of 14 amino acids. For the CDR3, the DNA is TGTGCCAGCAGTGAACGGGCAGGGGCGGAGACCCAGTACTTC. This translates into CASSERAGAETQYF.

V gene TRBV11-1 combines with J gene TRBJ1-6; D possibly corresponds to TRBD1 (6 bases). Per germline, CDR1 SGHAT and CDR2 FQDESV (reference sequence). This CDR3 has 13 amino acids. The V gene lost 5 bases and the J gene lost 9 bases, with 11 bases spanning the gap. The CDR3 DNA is TGTGCCAGCAGCGGGAACAGGGTTTCACCCCTCCACTTT. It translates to CASSGNRVSPLHF.

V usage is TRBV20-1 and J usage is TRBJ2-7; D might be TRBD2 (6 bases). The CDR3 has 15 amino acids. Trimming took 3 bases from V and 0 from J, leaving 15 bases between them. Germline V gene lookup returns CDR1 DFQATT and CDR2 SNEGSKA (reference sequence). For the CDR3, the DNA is TGCAGTGCTAGGGGGGGATCGGGGCTCTCCTACGAGCAGTACTTC. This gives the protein CSARGGSGLSYEQYF.